What follows describes a single TCR beta chain. In its sample, this clonotype was seen a few times. Which antigen it targets is not known. Nothing much larger sits one base from this clone, and base qualities are not available. The source of the sample is a study of tumor-infiltrating lymphocytes in primary liver carcinoma (dated by TCRdb to about 2017). Notes on the research overall: Between late 2015 and early 2016, roughly five patients in China with histopathologically diagnosed primary liver carcinoma had surgical resection. Reproducibility between technical replicate repertoires was high, with correlation coefficients above 0.95 and mean shared-clone rates about 0.9. Hepatocellular carcinoma (four) or combined HCC and intrahepatic cholangiocarcinoma (one) was present in the five patients, who were three men and two women aged 30 to 69 years. The study combined TCRbeta repertoire sequencing, expression microarrays and whole-exome sequencing across five regions of each liver tumor, with adjacent normal tissue and blood. A total of about 35 specimens from 5 patients went through TCRbeta repertoire sequencing, namely 25 tumor regions, 5 adjacent noncancerous liver tissues and 5 peripheral blood samples. Roughly 3.65 to 7.5 million productive TCRbeta reads were obtained per sample, and no significant difference in read depth was found between tissue types. Tumors of the five patients were stage T1-T3 N0M0 with maximum diameters of roughly 4.2 to 11 cm. Overall results and qualifications from the work: Comparison of CD4+ and CD8+ T cell repertoires was precluded by the use of bulk unsorted samples. The study included only a handful of patients, and the authors note findings should be validated in a larger study. Because only the TCR beta chain was sequenced and unpaired alpha chains were not captured, true repertoire diversity is likely underestimated. A significantly larger repertoire fraction was made up by the top 250 clones in tumors than in blood (p = 0.039). Repertoire overlap was found to be higher between tumor regions (mean around 35%) than between tumor-adjacent (around 17%) or tumor-blood (around 15%) pairs, consistent with antigen-driven expansion.

From the cysteine up to the phenylalanine, the CDR3 has a length of 13 residues. Kept here is only the CDR3 DNA, which spans 39 bases and is read in frame from base 1. According to the germline V gene, CDR1 reads ENHRY and CDR2 reads SYGVKD. After removal of 10 bases from V and 3 bases from J, the junction retains 4 bases not matched to a gene. A constant-region primer and ProtoScript II reverse transcriptase were used to reverse-transcribe TCRbeta-specific cDNA from around 480 ng total RNA. The TCRbeta libraries were prepared through three rounds of nested multiplex PCR following a slightly modified ARM-PCR procedure. Multiplex TRBV1-TRBV30 forward primers and a Cbeta reverse primer were used in the first two PCR rounds, each of which was run for 9 to 11 cycles. Sample barcodes and Illumina adapters were added in a final 25-cycle PCR using Deep VentR polymerase. Before sequencing, amplicons of 200-500 bp were gel-purified using a QIAquick gel extraction kit. TCRbeta amplicons were sequenced on an Illumina HiSeq 2500 with 250-bp paired-end reads. The original pipeline was this. To recover full CDR3 sequences, reads were quality-trimmed using Trimmomatic v0.33 and paired reads were then merged using FLASH v1.2.11. V, D and J germline segments were assigned to the rearranged TCRbeta sequences using MiGEC v1.2.1b. Clonotype statistics, along with Shannon-Wiener diversity indices, were calculated using VDJtools v1.0.0. Except for diversity analysis, only each sample's 250 most abundant clonotypes were used in subsequent analyses to reduce sampling bias. In-frame beta chains were kept once TCRdb had trimmed the public reads at Q25 with fastp and called clones with MiXCR. Entries that share a CDR3 protein sequence are merged under the most common genes and DNA. The V and J calls here are based on TCRdb, not the publication. Present in this sample are 150,000 to 200,000 distinct CDR3 sequences, 50% to 75% of which were seen just once. In total, the top ten clones hold around three quarters of the sample.

RNA from unsorted whole blood was extracted with TRIzol reagent, and germline DNA was obtained with the DNeasy Blood & Tissue kit. Chronic HBV infection was present in the patients, and the patients were treatment-naive at sampling. About 4 milliliters of peripheral blood were collected into K2EDTA tubes before surgery. The source is a man aged 35 to 55 with primary liver carcinoma and hepatitis B virus infection. This chain is built from TRBV10-3 and TRBJ1-1; TRBD1 aligns with 11 central bases. Source material: peripheral blood. The base sequence is TGTGCCACCGGACAGGGGGCGGACACTGAAGCTTTCTTT. Its protein product is CATGQGADTEAFF.